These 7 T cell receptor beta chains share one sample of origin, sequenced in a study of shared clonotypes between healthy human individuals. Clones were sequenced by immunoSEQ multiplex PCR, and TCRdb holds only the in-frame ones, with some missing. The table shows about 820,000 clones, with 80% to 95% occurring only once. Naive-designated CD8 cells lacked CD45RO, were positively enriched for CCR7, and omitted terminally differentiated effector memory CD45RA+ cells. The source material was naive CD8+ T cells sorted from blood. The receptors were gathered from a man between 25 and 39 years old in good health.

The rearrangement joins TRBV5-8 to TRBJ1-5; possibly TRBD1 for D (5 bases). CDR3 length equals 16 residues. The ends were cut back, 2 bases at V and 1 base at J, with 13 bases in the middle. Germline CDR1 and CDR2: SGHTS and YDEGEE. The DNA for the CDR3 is TGTGCCAGCAGCTTTCAGGCAGGGTGGAGCAATCAGCCCCAGCATTTT. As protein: CASSFQAGWSNQPQHF.

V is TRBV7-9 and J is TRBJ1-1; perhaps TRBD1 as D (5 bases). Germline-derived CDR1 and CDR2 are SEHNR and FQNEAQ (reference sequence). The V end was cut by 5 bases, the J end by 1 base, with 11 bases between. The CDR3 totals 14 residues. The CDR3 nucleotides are TGTGCCAGCAGCACTGGGACGGGGAACACTGAAGCTTTCTTT. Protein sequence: CASSTGTGNTEAFF.

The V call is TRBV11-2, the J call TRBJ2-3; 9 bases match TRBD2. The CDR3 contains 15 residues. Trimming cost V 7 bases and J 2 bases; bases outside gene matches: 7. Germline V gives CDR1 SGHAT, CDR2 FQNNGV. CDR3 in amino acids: CASKVTSGSTDTQYF. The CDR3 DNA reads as TGTGCCAGCAAAGTGACTAGCGGTTCCACAGATACGCAGTATTTT. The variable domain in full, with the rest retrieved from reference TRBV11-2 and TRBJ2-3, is EAGVAQSPRYKIIEKRQSVAFWCNPISGHATLYWYQQILGQGPKLLIQFQNNGVVDDSQLPKDRFSAERLKGVDSTLKIQPAKLEDSAVYLCASKVTSGSTDTQYFGPGTRLTVL.

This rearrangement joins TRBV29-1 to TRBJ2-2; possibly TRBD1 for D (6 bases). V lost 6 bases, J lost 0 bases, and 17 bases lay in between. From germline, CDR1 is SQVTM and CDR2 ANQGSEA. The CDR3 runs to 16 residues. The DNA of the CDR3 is TGCAGCGTGCTCTACAGGGAGATCGCGAACACCGGGGAGCTGTTTTTT. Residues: CSVLYREIANTGELFF.

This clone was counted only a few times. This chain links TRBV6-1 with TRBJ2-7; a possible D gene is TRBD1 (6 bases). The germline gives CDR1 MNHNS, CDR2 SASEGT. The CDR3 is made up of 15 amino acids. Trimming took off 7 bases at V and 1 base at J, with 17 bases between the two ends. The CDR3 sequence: CASTGQWVGSYEQYF. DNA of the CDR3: TGTGCCAGCACCGGACAGTGGGTGGGTTCCTACGAGCAGTACTTC.

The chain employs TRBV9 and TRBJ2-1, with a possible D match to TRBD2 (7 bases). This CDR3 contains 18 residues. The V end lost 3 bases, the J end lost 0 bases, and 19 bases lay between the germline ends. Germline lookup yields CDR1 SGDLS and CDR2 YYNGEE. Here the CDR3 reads CASSGEGGTLSSYNEQFF. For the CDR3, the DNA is TGTGCCAGCAGCGGAGAGGGGGGGACTCTGAGCTCCTACAATGAGCAGTTCTTC. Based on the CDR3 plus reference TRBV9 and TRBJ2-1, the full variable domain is DSGVTQTPKHLITATGQRVTLRCSPRSGDLSVYWYQQSLDQGLQFLIQYYNGEERAKGNILERFSAQQFPDLHSELNLSSLELGDSALYFCASSGEGGTLSSYNEQFFGPGTRLTVL.

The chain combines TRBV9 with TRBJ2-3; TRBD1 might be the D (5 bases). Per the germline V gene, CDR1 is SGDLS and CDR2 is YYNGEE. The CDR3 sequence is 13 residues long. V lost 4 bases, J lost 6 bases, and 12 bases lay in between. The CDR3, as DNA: TGTGCCAGCAGCACCTGGGCAGGGGATACGCAGTATTTT. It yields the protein CASSTWAGDTQYF.